The present entry profiles one T cell receptor (beta chain) with its context. V lost 1 base and J 2 bases, leaving 6 bases between the germline ends. Germline V gene data show CDR1 as SGHNT and CDR2 as YYREEE (reference sequence). This CDR3 has 14 amino acids. This specimen belongs to a study of blood T cell repertoires in COVID-19. Background on the study: Donors in the United States, Italy and Spain gave samples during acute or convalescent COVID-19.

Authors' methods: Amplification with reference gene primers provided the estimates of nucleated cell counts. Clones were sequenced by immunoSEQ multiplex PCR, and TCRdb holds only the in-frame ones, with some missing. That table is the source of V, J and clone size, and D and trimming were worked out from the DNA. The sample has 70,000 to 80,000 clones; roughly 87% are singletons. The source of this sequence is a woman aged 45-65 years with acute or convalescent COVID-19. The specimen was peripheral blood. This chain uses TRBV5-4 with TRBJ2-2; D might be TRBD1 (5 bases). This CDR3 is CASSLWTNTGELFF. The CDR3 coding sequence is TGTGCCAGCAGCTTGTGGACAAACACCGGGGAGCTGTTTTTT.